This T cell receptor beta chain is from a study of shared clonotypes between healthy human individuals. Study as a whole: The plates for each donor numbered three CD4 naive, three CD4 memory, two CD8 naive and one CD8 memory.

Some clones are missing from TCRdb's copy, which holds only in-frame ones; the method was immunoSEQ multiplex PCR. There are nearly 1 million clones in the sample; approximately 76% occur only once, and 1.5% lies in the top ten. Concerning this clone: The sample carries other DNA sequences with the same CDR3.

Donors comprised healthy HIV-negative adults lacking recent acute infections or vaccinations. CDR1 SGHTA and CDR2 FQGNSA come from the germline V gene. Trimming stripped 1 base from V and 2 bases from J, with 6 bases between. CDR3 length equals 15 residues. This TCR was sampled from a man aged 18 to 29 in good health. The sample was memory CD4+ T cells sorted from blood. Stated subset: CD45RA-negative fraction. The rearrangement joins TRBV7-2 to TRBJ2-6; TRBD2 might be the D (5 bases). The CDR3 spells CASSLGGAGANVLTF. Here the CDR3 DNA reads TGTGCCAGCAGCTTAGGGGGAGCTGGGGCCAACGTCCTGACTTTC.